Each of the 24 T cell receptor beta chains below was sequenced from the same sample in a study of blood T cell repertoires in COVID-19. Clones were sequenced by immunoSEQ multiplex PCR, and TCRdb holds only the in-frame ones, with some missing. The sample lists 350,000 to 450,000 clones, around 87% seen once, with about 2% in the top ten. The sequenced sample consisted of peripheral blood. Receptors were obtained from a woman aged 55-70 years with COVID-19, enrolled during active disease.

The V and J genes are TRBV28 and TRBJ1-3; no reliable D call. The CDR3 is 15 residues long. Germline CDR1 is MDHEN and CDR2 is SYDVKM. V was pared by 6 bases and J by 0 bases, with 12 bases between. The DNA for the CDR3 is TGTGCCAGCAGCACCGGAGGCCTCTCTGGAAACACCATATATTTT. Amino acid sequence: CASSTGGLSGNTIYF.

The chain combines TRBV7-2 with TRBJ2-3; 10 bases map to TRBD2. The ends lost 4 bases at V and 1 base at J; junction bases unmatched: 5. Per germline, CDR1 SGHTA and CDR2 FQGNSA. This CDR3 spans 16 amino acids. In nucleotides, the CDR3 is TGTGCCAGCAGCTCCTCGAGCGGGGGGGGCACAGATACGCAGTATTTT. Amino acid sequence: CASSSSSGGGTDTQYF.

The chain has TRBV2 and TRBJ2-1, with 10 bases lining up with TRBD2. Germline CDR1 SNHLY, CDR2 FYNNEI. The trim removed 4 bases at V and 7 bases at J, leaving 4 bases unmatched. The CDR3 spans 14 residues. Here the CDR3 reads CASSGLAGGNEQFF. The DNA of the CDR3 is TGTGCCAGCAGTGGACTAGCGGGTGGGAATGAGCAGTTCTTC.

V is TRBV7-3 and J is TRBJ2-1, with 12 bases matching TRBD2. J lost 8 bases, V lost 4 bases, and 3 bases had no gene match. CDR3 length: 14 residues. CDR1 and CDR2 from the germline V gene are SGHTA and FQGTGA. The CDR3 sequence is CASSSTSGGYEQFF. The CDR3 nucleotides read TGTGCCAGCAGCTCGACTAGCGGGGGTTATGAGCAGTTCTTC.

The chain joins TRBV19 to TRBJ1-1; D not resolved. Germline-derived CDR1 and CDR2 are LNHDA and SQIVND (reference sequence). This CDR3 has 14 amino acids. V was pared by 7 bases and J by 4 bases, with 16 bases between. CDR3 region: CASKVGGSGTEAFF. Written as DNA, the CDR3 is TGTGCCAGTAAGGTTGGAGGGAGTGGCACTGAAGCTTTCTTT.

The gene calls are TRBV10-1 and TRBJ1-1, with 7 bases lining up with TRBD1. Germline CDR1 is WNHNN and CDR2 is SYGVQD (reference sequence). The length of the CDR3 is 13 residues. Trimming cost V 5 bases and J 1 base; bases outside gene matches: 1. Here the CDR3 reads CASSRQGNTEAFF. CDR3 coding DNA: TGCGCCAGCAGTCGACAGGGGAACACTGAAGCTTTCTTT.

The rearrangement joins TRBV7-9 to TRBJ1-3, with D hard to call. Trimming removed 4 bases from V and 0 bases from J, with 7 bases in between. This CDR3 has 14 residues. Germline CDR1 is SEHNR and CDR2 is FQNEAQ (reference sequence). CDR3 nucleotide sequence: TGTGCCAGCAGCTACGACAACTCTGGAAACACCATATATTTT. As protein: CASSYDNSGNTIYF.

V is TRBV3-1 (or the pseudogene TRBV3-2) and J is TRBJ1-1; D not resolved. Germline V gives CDR1 LGHDT, CDR2 YNNKEL (reference sequence). This CDR3 has 14 amino acids. V gave up 4 bases and J gave up 1 base, with 10 bases separating them. The CDR3 sequence: CASSPHSSNTEAFF. The CDR3 DNA sequence: TGTGCCAGCAGCCCTCATAGCTCGAACACTGAAGCTTTCTTT.

This chain links TRBV10-3 with TRBJ2-1; unclear D gene. This CDR3 contains 11 residues. Trimming took off 5 bases at V and 7 bases at J, with 6 bases between the two ends. The germline V gene encodes CDR1 ENHRY and CDR2 SYGVKD. The CDR3 DNA sequence: TGTGCCATCAGTACACTAAATGAGCAGTTCTTC. The encoded protein is CAISTLNEQFF.

This chain joins TRBV6-2 or TRBV6-3 and TRBJ1-2; 7 nucleotides line up with TRBD1. CDR1 is MNHEY and CDR2 is SVGEGT in the germline V gene. There are 15 residues in the CDR3. The V gene end was trimmed by 2 bases and the J gene end by 5 bases; junction bases not matched to a gene: 8. Written as DNA, the CDR3 is TGTGCCAGCAGTTACGGTGGGACAGCCCGGTATGGCTACACCTTC. Its translation is CASSYGGTARYGYTF.

CDR3 nucleotides: TGTGCCTCAGAACAGCCAGGGCACTATGGCTACACCTTC. Its translation: CASEQPGHYGYTF. The chain links TRBV30 to TRBJ1-2; D is perhaps TRBD1 (5 bases). The V gene lost 7 bases and the J gene lost 3 bases, with 15 bases spanning the gap. Germline loops: CDR1 GTSNPN, CDR2 SVGIG (reference sequence). This CDR3 has 13 amino acids.

V usage is TRBV28 and J usage is TRBJ1-5, with TRBD1 identical over 7 bases. The CDR3 runs to 15 residues. Germline CDR1 is MDHEN and CDR2 is SYDVKM. Unmatched junction bases numbered 8, after V lost 5 bases and J lost 4 bases. The CDR3 sequence is CASSPPQGGNQPQHF. The CDR3 region has the DNA TGTGCCAGCAGTCCACCCCAGGGGGGAAATCAGCCCCAGCATTTT.

This chain links TRBV3-1 (or the pseudogene TRBV3-2) with TRBJ1-1, with a weak D call TRBD1 (5 bases). From germline, CDR1 is LGHDT and CDR2 YNNKEL (reference sequence). Trimming pared 5 bases from V and 8 bases from J, leaving 9 bases between. The CDR3 is made up of 11 amino acids. The CDR3 DNA is TGTGCCAGCAGCTCTAGGGGAGAAGCTTTCTTT. Amino acid sequence: CASSSRGEAFF.

This chain joins TRBV19 and TRBJ1-2; 7 nucleotides match TRBD1. V shed 5 bases and J 4 bases; nucleotides not matched to a gene: 4. Germline assignment: CDR1 LNHDA and CDR2 SQIVND (reference sequence). CDR3 length equals 13 residues. The CDR3 spells CASSPQGIYGYTF. The CDR3 DNA follows: TGTGCCAGTAGTCCACAGGGGATCTATGGCTACACCTTC.

This clone came up once. This chain links TRBV19 with TRBJ1-5, with 8 nucleotides matching TRBD1. J gave up 2 bases and V 4 bases, and 4 bases lay outside the gene matches. Germline CDR1 LNHDA, CDR2 SQIVND (reference sequence). CDR3 length equals 15 residues. The CDR3 protein is CASSKDRARNQPQHF. CDR3 sequence (DNA): TGTGCCAGTAGTAAGGACAGGGCTCGCAATCAGCCCCAGCATTTT.

On this clone itself: At one boundary the junction diverges from the germline segment, which might be a read error. The rearrangement joins TRBV7-9 to TRBJ1-1; TRBD1 is a possible D gene (5 bases). This CDR3 has 15 amino acids. CDR1 is SEHNR and CDR2 is FQNEAQ in the germline V gene (reference sequence). CDR3 protein: CASSLASGGVSEAFF. For the CDR3, the DNA is TGTGCCAGCAGCCTAGCGTCGGGGGGTGTCTCTGAAGCTTTCTTT.

The rearrangement links TRBV7-9 to TRBJ1-5; D unclear. Germline lookup yields CDR1 SEHNR and CDR2 FQNEAQ (reference sequence). Trimming cost V 4 bases and J 0 bases, with 13 bases left between them. This CDR3 region has 16 residues. The chain's CDR3 is CASSSTTGLSNQPQHF. DNA of the CDR3: TGTGCCAGCAGCTCGACGACGGGTCTTAGCAATCAGCCCCAGCATTTT.

This rearrangement joins TRBV6-5 to TRBJ1-2, with 7 positions matching TRBD1. This CDR3 is 14 amino acids long. Trimming took 6 bases from V and 5 from J; bases not matched to a gene: 9. Germline V gene sequence: CDR1 MNHEY, CDR2 SVGAGI. CDR3 DNA: TGTGCCAGCAGCAGGGCGGGACAGACATATGGCTACACCTTC. This encodes CASSRAGQTYGYTF.

This rearrangement joins TRBV6-5 to TRBJ1-2; TRBD1 aligns across 8 bases. This CDR3 contains 13 residues. Trimming removed 2 bases from V and 7 bases from J; junction bases left unmatched: 3. CDR1 is MNHEY, CDR2 SVGAGI, per germline. CDR3 in amino acids: CASSYGTGLGYTF. The CDR3 coding sequence is TGTGCCAGCAGTTACGGGACAGGACTTGGCTACACCTTC.

The chain carries TRBV21-1 and TRBJ1-5. TRBV21-1 is a pseudogene locus. There are 14 residues in the CDR3. In DNA form, the CDR3 reads TGTGCCAGCAGCAATTGTAACGGAGGACAGCCCCAGCATTTT. This codes for CASSNCNGGQPQHF.

This chain joins TRBV5-6 and TRBJ2-1; 7 bases fit TRBD2. The ends lost 4 bases at V and 8 bases at J; junction bases unmatched: 12. Germline assignment: CDR1 SGHDT and CDR2 YYEEEE. The CDR3 extends over 15 amino acids. This CDR3 reads CASSRKRGVLDEQFF. CDR3 nucleotides: TGTGCCAGCAGCCGAAAGCGGGGTGTACTCGATGAGCAGTTCTTC.

The count of this clone is one. The V and J genes are TRBV3-1 (or the pseudogene TRBV3-2) and TRBJ2-5; weak D call: TRBD2 (5 bases). Germline CDR1 reads LGHDT; CDR2 reads YNNKEL (reference sequence). V lost 5 bases to trimming and J lost 1 base, with 8 bases between them. The CDR3 totals 13 residues. The CDR3 nucleotides read TGTGCCAGCAGCAGGACTGGCCAAGAGACCCAGTACTTC. The encoded protein is CASSRTGQETQYF.

Only one count was recorded for this clone. The chain joins TRBV2 to TRBJ1-1, with TRBD1 as a possible D gene (5 bases). Germline V gene lookup returns CDR1 SNHLY and CDR2 FYNNEI. V gave up 7 bases and J gave up 0 bases, with 9 bases separating them. This CDR3 comprises 13 residues. Written as DNA, the CDR3 is TGTGCCAGCACAACAGGAATGAACACTGAAGCTTTCTTT. Protein product: CASTTGMNTEAFF.

The rearrangement joins TRBV19 to TRBJ1-1; D remains ambiguous. The CDR3 consists of 14 residues. Trimming took off 1 base at V and 1 base at J, with 7 bases between the two ends. Germline V gene lookup returns CDR1 LNHDA and CDR2 SQIVND (reference sequence). The CDR3 DNA reads TGTGCCAGTAGTATAGGTTACAGGAACACTGAAGCTTTCTTT. Translated, it gives CASSIGYRNTEAFF.